This T cell receptor beta chain came from a study of cytomegalovirus exposure and HLA in healthy donors. A multiplex PCR was run with 60 Vbeta primers and 13 Jbeta primers. Profiling relied on immunoSEQ multiplex PCR, and the TCRdb table lists in-frame clones only, not all of them. This sample has about 170,000 clones, with under 80% found just once. This CDR3 is 15 amino acids long. In germline, CDR1 is SEHNR, CDR2 FQNEAQ (reference sequence). This clone was seen more than once but under ten times. Sequence at one end of the junction differs from germline and may be a read error. The sample consisted of PBMCs. The gene calls are TRBV7-9 and TRBJ1-1; 7 nucleotides agree with TRBD1. This clonotype was obtained from a female donor in good health and CMV-seronegative. Here the CDR3 reads CSSSPTRTGHTEAFF. In DNA, the CDR3 is TGTTCCAGCAGCCCCACCCGGACAGGACACACTGAAGCTTTCTTT.